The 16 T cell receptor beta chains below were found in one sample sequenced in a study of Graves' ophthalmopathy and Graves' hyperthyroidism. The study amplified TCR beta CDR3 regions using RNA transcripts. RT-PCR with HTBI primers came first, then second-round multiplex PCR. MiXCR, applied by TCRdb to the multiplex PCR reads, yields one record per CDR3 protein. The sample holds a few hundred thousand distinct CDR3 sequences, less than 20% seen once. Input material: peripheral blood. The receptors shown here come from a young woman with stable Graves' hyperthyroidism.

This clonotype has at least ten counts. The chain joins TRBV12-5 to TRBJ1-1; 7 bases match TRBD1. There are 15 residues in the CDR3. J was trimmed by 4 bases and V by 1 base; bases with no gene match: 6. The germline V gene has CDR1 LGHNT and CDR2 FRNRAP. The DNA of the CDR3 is TGTGCTAGTGGTTTGGCACAGGGGTCCCCCACTGAAGCTTTCTTT. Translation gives CASGLAQGSPTEAFF.

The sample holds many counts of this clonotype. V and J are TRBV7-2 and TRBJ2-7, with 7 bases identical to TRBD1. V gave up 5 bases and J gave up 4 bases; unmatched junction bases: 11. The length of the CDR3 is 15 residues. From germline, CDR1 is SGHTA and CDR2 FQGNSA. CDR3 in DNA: TGTGCCAGCAGCCTCCGACAGGGCGTTTCTTACGAGCAGTACTTC. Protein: CASSLRQGVSYEQYF.

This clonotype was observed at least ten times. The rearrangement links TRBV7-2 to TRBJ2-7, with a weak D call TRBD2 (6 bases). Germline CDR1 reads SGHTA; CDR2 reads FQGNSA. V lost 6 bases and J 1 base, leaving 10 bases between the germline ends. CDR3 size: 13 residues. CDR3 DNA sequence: TGTGCCAGCAGAGATAGCGGTTCCTACGAGCAGTACTTC. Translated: CASRDSGSYEQYF.

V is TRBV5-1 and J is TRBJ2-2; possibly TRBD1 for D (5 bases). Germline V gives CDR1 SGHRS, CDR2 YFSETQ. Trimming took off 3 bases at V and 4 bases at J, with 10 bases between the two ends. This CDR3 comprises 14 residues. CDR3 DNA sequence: TGCGCCAGCAGCTGGGGCCAAAGCACCGGGGAGCTGTTTTTT. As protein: CASSWGQSTGELFF.

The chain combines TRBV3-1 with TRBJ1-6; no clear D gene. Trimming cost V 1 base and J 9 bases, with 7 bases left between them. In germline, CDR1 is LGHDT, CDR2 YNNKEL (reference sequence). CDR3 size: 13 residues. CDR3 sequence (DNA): TGTGCCAGCAGCCAAGGTTCCCTTTCACCCCTCCACTTT. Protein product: CASSQGSLSPLHF.

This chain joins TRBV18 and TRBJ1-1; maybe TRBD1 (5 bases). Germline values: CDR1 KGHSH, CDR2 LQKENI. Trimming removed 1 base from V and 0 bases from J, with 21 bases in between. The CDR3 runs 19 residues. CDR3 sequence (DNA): TGTGCCAGCTCACCACGGGGTGGGGGAGGCAACGTTATGAACACTGAAGCTTTCTTT. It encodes CASSPRGGGGNVMNTEAFF.

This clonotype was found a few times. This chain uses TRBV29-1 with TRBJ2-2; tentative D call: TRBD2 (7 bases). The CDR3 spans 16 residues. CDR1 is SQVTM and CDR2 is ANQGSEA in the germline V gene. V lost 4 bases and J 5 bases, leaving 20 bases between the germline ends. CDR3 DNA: TGCAGCGTTGGAGGGGGGGGCAGGGTGACGACCGGGGAGCTGTTTTTT. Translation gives CSVGGGGRVTTGELFF.

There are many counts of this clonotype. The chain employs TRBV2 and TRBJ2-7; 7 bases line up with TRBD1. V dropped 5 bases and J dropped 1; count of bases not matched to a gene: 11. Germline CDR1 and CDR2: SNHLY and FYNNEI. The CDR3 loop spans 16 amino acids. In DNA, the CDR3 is TGTGCCAGCAGTCACATCGGACAGGAAAGTTCCTACGAGCAGTACTTC. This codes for CASSHIGQESSYEQYF.

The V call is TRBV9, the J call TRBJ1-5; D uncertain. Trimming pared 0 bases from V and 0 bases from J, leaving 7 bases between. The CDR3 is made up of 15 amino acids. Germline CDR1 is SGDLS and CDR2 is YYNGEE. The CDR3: CASSVDGNSNQPQHF. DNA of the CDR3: TGTGCCAGCAGCGTAGACGGGAATAGCAATCAGCCCCAGCATTTT.

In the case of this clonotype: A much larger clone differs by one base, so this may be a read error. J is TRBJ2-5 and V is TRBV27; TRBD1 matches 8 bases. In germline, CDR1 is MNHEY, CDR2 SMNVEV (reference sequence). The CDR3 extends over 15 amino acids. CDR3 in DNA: TGTGCCATCAGTTTGCTCTTCCAGGGGGCGGAGACCCAGTACTTC. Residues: CAISLLFQGAETQYF.

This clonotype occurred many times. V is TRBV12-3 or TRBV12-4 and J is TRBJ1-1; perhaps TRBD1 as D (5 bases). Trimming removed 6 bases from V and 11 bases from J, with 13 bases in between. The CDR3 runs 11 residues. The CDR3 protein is CASRSSGRAFF. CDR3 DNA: TGTGCCAGCAGGTCGTCGGGGCGGGCTTTCTTT.

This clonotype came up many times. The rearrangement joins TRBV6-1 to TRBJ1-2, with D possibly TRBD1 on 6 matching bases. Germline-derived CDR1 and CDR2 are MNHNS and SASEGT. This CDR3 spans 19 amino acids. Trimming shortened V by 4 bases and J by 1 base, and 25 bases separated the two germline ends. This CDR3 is CASSVITGTQRRINYGYTF. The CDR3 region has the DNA TGTGCCAGCAGTGTTATAACCGGGACACAACGACGAATTAACTATGGCTACACCTTC.

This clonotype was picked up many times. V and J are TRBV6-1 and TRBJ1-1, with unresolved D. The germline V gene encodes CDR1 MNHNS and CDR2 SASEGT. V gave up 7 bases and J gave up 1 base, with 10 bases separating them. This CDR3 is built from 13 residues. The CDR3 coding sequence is TGTGCCAGCACCAAAACAGCGAACACTGAAGCTTTCTTT. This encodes CASTKTANTEAFF.

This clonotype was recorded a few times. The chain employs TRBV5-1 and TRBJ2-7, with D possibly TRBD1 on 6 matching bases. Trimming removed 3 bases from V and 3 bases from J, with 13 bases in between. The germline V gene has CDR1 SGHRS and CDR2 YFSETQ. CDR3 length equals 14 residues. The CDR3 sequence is CASSSTGSLYEQYF. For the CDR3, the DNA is TGCGCCAGCAGCTCGACAGGATCTCTCTACGAGCAGTACTTC.

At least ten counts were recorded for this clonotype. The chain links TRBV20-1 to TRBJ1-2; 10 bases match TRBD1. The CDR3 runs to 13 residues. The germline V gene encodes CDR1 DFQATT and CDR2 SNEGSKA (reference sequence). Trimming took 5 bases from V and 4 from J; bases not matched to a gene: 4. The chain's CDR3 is CSAPTGGRYGYTF. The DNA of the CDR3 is TGCAGTGCTCCGACAGGGGGCCGCTATGGCTACACCTTC.

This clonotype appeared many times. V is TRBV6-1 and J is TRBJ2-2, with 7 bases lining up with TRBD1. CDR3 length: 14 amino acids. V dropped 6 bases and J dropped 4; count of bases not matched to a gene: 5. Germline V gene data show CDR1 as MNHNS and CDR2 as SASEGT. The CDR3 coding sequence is TGTGCCAGCAGCCCCGGGACAGTCACCGGGGAGCTGTTTTTT. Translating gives CASSPGTVTGELFF.